The next 5 T cell receptor beta chains were all read from a single sample in a study of T-cell reconstitution after alpha-beta-depleted transplantation in children. TCRbeta library construction was performed incorporating unique molecular identifiers. TCRdb re-analysed the PCR reads in MiXCR, keeping a single row per CDR3 protein. The table has hundreds of thousands of distinct CDR3 sequences, around 16% seen once; the top ten hold 25% to 30%. Specimen: PBMCs, mostly from graft donor cells, collected 360 days after TCRalphabeta/CD19-depleted stem cell transplant. All receptors derive from a boy under two years old who had a stem cell transplant for Wiskott-Aldrich syndrome, so the T cells may come from the graft donor.

This clonotype was detected only a few times. V and J are TRBV27 and TRBJ2-2; 7 bases are a match to TRBD2. The CDR3 has 17 residues. CDR1 and CDR2 (germline): MNHEY, SMNVEV (reference sequence). Unmatched junction bases numbered 12, after V lost 8 bases and J lost 0 bases. CDR3 bases: TGTGCCAGCCAAAGAGAGGGTAGCGGGTCGAACACCGGGGAGCTGTTTTTT. It codes for CASQREGSGSNTGELFF.

V usage is TRBV12-3 or TRBV12-4 and J usage is TRBJ1-3, with D perhaps matching TRBD1 (5 bases). The CDR3 is made up of 15 amino acids. The V and J ends lost 3 bases and 4 bases respectively, with 13 bases between them. CDR3 amino acids: CASSFRGESGNTIYF. The CDR3 DNA sequence: TGTGCCAGCAGTTTTCGGGGGGAATCAGGAAACACCATATATTTT.

Only a few counts were recorded for this clonotype. The chain joins TRBV5-1 to TRBJ2-2, with TRBD1 matching 7 bases. The CDR3 extends over 15 amino acids. The germline gives CDR1 SGHRS, CDR2 YFSETQ. The trim removed 3 bases at V and 4 bases at J, leaving 6 bases unmatched. The DNA of the CDR3 is TGCGCCAGCAGCTACTCGGGACAGACCACCGGGGAGCTGTTTTTT. It specifies CASSYSGQTTGELFF. Variable domain in full (rest from reference TRBV5-1 and TRBJ2-2): KAGVTQTPRYLIKTRGQQVTLSCSPISGHRSVSWYQQTPGQGLQFLFEYFSETQRNKGNFPGRFSGRQFSNSRSEMNVSTLELGDSALYLCASSYSGQTTGELFFGEGSRLTVL.

This clonotype was observed a handful of times. V and J are TRBV7-2 and TRBJ2-1; 9 bases are a match to TRBD2. The CDR3 has 17 residues. After removal of 1 base from V and 3 bases from J, the junction contained 7 bases not matched to a gene. The germline gives CDR1 SGHTA, CDR2 FQGNSA. In DNA, the CDR3 is TGTGCCAGCAGCTTAGTCGCTAGCGGGGCCCGCTACAATGAGCAGTTCTTC. This codes for CASSLVASGARYNEQFF.

The chain joins TRBV27 to TRBJ2-1, with TRBD2 matching 7 bases. V lost 0 bases and J lost 8; bases outside the gene matches: 7. This CDR3 spans 15 amino acids. Germline V gene data show CDR1 as MNHEY and CDR2 as SMNVEV (reference sequence). CDR3 in amino acids: CASSLSLAARDEQFF. In DNA form, the CDR3 reads TGTGCCAGCAGTTTATCGCTAGCGGCTAGGGATGAGCAGTTCTTC.